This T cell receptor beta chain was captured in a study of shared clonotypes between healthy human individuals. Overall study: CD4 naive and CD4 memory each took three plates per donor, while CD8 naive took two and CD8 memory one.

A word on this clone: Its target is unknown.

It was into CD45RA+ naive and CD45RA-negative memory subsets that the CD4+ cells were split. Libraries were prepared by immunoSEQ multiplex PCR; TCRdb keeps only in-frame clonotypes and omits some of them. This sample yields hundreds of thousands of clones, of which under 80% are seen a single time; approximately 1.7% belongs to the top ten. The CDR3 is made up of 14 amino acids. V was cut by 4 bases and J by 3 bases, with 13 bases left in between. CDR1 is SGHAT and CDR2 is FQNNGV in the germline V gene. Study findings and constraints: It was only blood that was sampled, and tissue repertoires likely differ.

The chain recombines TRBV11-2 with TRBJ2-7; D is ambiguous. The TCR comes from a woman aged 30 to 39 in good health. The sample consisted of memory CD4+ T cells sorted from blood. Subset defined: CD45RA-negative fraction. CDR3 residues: CASSSLGTHYEQYF. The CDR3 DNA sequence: TGTGCCAGCAGCTCCCTTGGAACCCACTACGAGCAGTACTTC.